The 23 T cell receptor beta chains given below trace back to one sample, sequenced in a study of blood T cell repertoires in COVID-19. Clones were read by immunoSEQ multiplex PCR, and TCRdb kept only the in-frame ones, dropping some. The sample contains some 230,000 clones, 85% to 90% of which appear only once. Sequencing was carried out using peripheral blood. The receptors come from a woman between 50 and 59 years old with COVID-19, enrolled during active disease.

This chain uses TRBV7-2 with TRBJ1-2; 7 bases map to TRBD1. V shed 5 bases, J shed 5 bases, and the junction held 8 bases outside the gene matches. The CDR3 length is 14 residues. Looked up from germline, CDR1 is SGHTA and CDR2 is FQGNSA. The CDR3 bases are TGTGCCAGCAGCCCTGGACAGGATTGGTATGGCTACACCTTC. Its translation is CASSPGQDWYGYTF.

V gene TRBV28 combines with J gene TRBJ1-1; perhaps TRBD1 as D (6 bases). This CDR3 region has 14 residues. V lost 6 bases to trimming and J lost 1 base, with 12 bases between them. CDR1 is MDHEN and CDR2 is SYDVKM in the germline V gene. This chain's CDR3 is CASRPDRKNTEAFF. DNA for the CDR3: TGTGCCAGCAGGCCTGACAGGAAGAACACTGAAGCTTTCTTT.

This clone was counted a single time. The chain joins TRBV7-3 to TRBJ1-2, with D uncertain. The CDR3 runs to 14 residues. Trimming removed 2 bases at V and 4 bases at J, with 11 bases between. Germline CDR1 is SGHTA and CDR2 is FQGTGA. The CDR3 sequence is CASSLDPAGYGYTF. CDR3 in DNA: TGTGCCAGCAGCTTAGATCCGGCGGGCTATGGCTACACCTTC.

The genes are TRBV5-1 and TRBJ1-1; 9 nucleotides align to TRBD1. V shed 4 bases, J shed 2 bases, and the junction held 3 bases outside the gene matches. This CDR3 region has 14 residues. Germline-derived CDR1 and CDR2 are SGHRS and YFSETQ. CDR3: CASSVGQGNTEAFF. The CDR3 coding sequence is TGCGCCAGCAGCGTGGGACAGGGAAACACTGAAGCTTTCTTT.

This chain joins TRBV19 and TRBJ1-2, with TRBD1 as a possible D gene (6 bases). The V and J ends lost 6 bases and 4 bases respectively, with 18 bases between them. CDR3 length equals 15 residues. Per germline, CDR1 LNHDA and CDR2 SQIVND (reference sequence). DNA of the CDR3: TGTGCCAGTAGGAGTCACAGGGCAACGGGCTATGGCTACACCTTC. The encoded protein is CASRSHRATGYGYTF.

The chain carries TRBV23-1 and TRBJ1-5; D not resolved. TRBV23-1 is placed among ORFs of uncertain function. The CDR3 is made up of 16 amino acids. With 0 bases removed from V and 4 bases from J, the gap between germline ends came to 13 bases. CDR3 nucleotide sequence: TGCGCCAGCAGTCAATCGGCGGCAGCGATTAATCAGCCCCAGCATTTT. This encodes CASSQSAAAINQPQHF.

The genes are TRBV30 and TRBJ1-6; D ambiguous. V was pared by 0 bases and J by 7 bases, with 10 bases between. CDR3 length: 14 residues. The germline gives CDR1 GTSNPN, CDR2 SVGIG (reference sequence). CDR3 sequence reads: CAWSVMGRNSPLHF. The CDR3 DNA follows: TGTGCCTGGAGTGTAATGGGGAGAAATTCACCCCTCCACTTT.

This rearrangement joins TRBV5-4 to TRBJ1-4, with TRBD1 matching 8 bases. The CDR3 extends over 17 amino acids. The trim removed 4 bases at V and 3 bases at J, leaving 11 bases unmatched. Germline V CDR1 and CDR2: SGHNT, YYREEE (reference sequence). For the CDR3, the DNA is TGTGCCAGCAGCCGAAGCATTAAACAGGGGGCTAATGAAAAACTGTTTTTT. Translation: CASSRSIKQGANEKLFF.

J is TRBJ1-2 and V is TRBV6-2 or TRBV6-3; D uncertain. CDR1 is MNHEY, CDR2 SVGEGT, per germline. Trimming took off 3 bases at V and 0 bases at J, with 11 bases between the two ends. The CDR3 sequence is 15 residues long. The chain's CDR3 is CASSYIGRTNYGYTF. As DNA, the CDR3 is TGTGCCAGCAGTTATATCGGTCGAACTAACTATGGCTACACCTTC.

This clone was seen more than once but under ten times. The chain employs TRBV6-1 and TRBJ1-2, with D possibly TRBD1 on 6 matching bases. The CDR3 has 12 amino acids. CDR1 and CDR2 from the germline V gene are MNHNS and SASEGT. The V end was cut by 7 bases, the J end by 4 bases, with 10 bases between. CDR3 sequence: CASTQGSYGYTF. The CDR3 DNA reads TGTGCCAGCACCCAGGGGTCCTATGGCTACACCTTC.

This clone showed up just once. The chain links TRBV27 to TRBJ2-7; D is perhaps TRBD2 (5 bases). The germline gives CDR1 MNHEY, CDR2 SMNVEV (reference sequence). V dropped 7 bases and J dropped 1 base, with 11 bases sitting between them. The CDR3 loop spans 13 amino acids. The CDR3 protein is CASTPPGSYEQYF. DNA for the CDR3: TGTGCCAGCACCCCTCCGGGGTCCTACGAGCAGTACTTC.

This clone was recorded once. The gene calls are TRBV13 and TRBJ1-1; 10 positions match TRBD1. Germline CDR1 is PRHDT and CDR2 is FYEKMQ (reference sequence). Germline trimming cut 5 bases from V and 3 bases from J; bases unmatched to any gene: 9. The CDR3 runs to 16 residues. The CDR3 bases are TGTGCCAGCAGCCCTTGGACAGGGGGACAGGACACTGAAGCTTTCTTT. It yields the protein CASSPWTGGQDTEAFF. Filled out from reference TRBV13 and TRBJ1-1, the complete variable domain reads AAGVIQSPRHLIKEKRETATLKCYPIPRHDTVYWYQQGPGQDPQFLISFYEKMQSDKGSIPDRFSAQQFSDYHSELNMSSLELGDSALYFCASSPWTGGQDTEAFFGQGTRLTVV.

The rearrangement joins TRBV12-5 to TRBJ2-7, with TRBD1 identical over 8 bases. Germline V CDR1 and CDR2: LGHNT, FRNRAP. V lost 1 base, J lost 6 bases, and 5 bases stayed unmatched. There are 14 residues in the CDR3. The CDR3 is CASGLALGTGEQYF. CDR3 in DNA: TGTGCTAGTGGTTTGGCCCTGGGGACAGGCGAGCAGTACTTC.

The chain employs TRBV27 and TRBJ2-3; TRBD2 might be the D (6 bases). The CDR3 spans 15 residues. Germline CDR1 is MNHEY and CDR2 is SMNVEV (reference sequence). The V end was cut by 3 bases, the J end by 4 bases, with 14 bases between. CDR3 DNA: TGTGCCAGCAGTTTCCGGGACTCTAGAGCAGATACGCAGTATTTT. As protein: CASSFRDSRADTQYF.

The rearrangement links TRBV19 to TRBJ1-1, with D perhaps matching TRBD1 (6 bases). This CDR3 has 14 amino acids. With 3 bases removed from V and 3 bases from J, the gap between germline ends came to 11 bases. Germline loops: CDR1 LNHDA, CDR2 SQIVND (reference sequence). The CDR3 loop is CASSMGTLHTEAFF. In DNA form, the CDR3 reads TGTGCCAGTAGTATGGGGACACTACACACTGAAGCTTTCTTT.

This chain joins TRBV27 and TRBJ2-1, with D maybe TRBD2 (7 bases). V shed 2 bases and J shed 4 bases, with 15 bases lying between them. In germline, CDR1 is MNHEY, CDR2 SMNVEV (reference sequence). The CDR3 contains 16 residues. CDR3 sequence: CASSLHGGGLYNEQFF. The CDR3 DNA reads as TGTGCCAGCAGTTTACATGGGGGGGGCCTATACAATGAGCAGTTCTTC.

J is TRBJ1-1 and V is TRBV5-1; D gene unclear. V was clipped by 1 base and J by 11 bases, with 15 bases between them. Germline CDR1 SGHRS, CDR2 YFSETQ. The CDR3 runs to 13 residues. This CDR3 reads CASSLTYLSAAFF. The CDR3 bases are TGCGCCAGCAGCTTGACCTACCTTTCAGCGGCTTTCTTT.

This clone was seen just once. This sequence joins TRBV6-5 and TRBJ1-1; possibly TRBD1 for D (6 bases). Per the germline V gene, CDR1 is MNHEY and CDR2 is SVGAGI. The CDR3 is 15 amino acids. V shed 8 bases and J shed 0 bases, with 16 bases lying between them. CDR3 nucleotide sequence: TGTGCCAGCTGGGCAGGGGAACTTATGAACACTGAAGCTTTCTTT. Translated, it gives CASWAGELMNTEAFF.

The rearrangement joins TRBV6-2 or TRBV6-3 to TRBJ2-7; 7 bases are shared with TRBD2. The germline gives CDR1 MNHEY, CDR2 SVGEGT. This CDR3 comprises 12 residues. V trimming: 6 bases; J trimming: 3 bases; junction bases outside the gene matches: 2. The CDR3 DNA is TGTGCCAGCAGCGGACTAGACTACGAGCAGTACTTC. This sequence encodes CASSGLDYEQYF.

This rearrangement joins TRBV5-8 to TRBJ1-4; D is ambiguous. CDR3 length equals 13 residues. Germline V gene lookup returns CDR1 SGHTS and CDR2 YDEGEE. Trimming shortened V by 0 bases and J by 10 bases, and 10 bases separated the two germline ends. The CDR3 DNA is TGTGCCAGCAGCTTGGGATTGAGAAGAAAACTGTTTTTT. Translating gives CASSLGLRRKLFF.

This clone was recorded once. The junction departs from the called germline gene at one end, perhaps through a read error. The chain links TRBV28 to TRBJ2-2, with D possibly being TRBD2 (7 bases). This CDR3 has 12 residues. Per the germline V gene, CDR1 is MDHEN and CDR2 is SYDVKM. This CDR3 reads CASTFRGGGLFF. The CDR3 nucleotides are TGTGCCAGCACCTTCAGGGGCGGGGGGCTGTTTTTT.

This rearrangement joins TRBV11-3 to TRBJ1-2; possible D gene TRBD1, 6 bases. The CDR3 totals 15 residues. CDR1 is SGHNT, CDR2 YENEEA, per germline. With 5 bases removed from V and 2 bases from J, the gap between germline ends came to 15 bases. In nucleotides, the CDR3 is TGTGCCAGCAGCCTAGGGGGGGGAAACAACTATGGCTACACCTTC. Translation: CASSLGGGNNYGYTF.

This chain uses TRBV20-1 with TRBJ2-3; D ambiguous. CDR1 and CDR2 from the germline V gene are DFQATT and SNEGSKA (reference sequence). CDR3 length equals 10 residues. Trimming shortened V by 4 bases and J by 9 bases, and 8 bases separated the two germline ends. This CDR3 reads CSATYATQYF. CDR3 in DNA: TGCAGTGCTACCTATGCCACGCAGTATTTT.